This TCR beta chain was obtained from a study of T cell responses to AZD1222 COVID-19 vaccine. Remarks on this clone: Its antigen is as yet unknown.

General observations from the study: Vaccination with two AZD1222 doses was followed by a rise in Spike-specific TCR breadth and depth. White British people made up most donors, females outnumbered males, and clonal diversity was possibly underestimated.

Per germline, CDR1 SEHNR and CDR2 FQNEAQ (reference sequence). The CDR3 is made up of 14 amino acids. Trimming at V came to 5 bases and at J to 7 bases, leaving 7 bases not matched to a gene. Clones were sequenced by immunoSEQ multiplex PCR, and TCRdb holds only the in-frame ones, with some missing. Here the sample spans under 200,000 clones, 87% being singletons. Sequences were derived from peripheral blood, sampled on day 0 of MenACWY control vaccination. V usage is TRBV7-9 and J usage is TRBJ2-2; 7 bases align to TRBD1. This receptor was taken from an adult in good health. The CDR3 sequence is CASSPNRGSGELFF. DNA of the CDR3: TGTGCCAGCAGCCCCAACAGGGGAAGCGGGGAGCTGTTTTTT.